Below, 30 T cell receptor beta chains from the same sample are listed, as sequenced in a study of Ad26.COV2.S vaccination and SARS-CoV-2 variants (dated by TCRdb to the early 2020s). Libraries were prepared through the immunoSEQ multiplex PCR assay. TCRdb holds this immuneACCESS table with in-frame rearrangements only. Some clones are missing; in checked studies, unresolved V genes explain under half, and the rest has no known cause. A total of roughly 350,000 clones appear in this sample, roughly 84% of them only once. The ten most abundant clones make up around 3.5% of the sample. This specimen's treatment or condition label, per the study, means: roughly 20 received Ad26.COV2.S at low or high dose, single or two shots; a few received placebo; per-sample allocation not given. For vaccine and placebo recipients, repertoires were sequenced using samples collected on day 63 after the first injection.

The starting material was peripheral blood, obtained in a trial of Ad26.COV2.S vaccine versus placebo. These receptors all stem from a person aged 18 to 65 who received the Ad26.COV2.S COVID-19 vaccine or a placebo.

This chain uses TRBV27 with TRBJ2-5; 7 bases are a match to TRBD2. CDR3 length equals 18 residues. The germline gives CDR1 MNHEY, CDR2 SMNVEV (reference sequence). Trimming took 2 bases from V and 2 from J; bases not matched to a gene: 14. CDR3 protein: CASSLSYPLLALQETQYF. The CDR3 DNA reads as TGTGCCAGCAGTTTAAGTTATCCGCTACTAGCGTTACAAGAGACCCAGTACTTC.

The chain employs TRBV4-1 and TRBJ1-1, with D hard to call. Germline V lookup: CDR1 MGHRA, CDR2 YSYEKL. Trimming cost V 3 bases and J 1 base, with 12 bases left between them. The CDR3 contains 15 residues. CDR3 in amino acids: CASSQGRTSNTEAFF. Here the CDR3 DNA reads TGCGCCAGCAGCCAGGGCCGGACCTCGAACACTGAAGCTTTCTTT.

This clone was seen more than once but under ten times. The chain is built from TRBV7-9 and TRBJ2-3; D may be TRBD1 (6 bases). Germline V lookup: CDR1 SEHNR, CDR2 FQNEAQ (reference sequence). The CDR3 runs 14 residues. Trimming removed 1 base at V and 3 bases at J, with 8 bases between. The CDR3 nucleotides read TGTGCCAGCAGCTTAGTCGACAGGACAGATACGCAGTATTTT. Translated: CASSLVDRTDTQYF.

Here the CDR3 DNA reads TGTGCCAGCGAATGGGGACAGGGAGATCAGCCCCAGCATTTT. This encodes CASEWGQGDQPQHF. V is TRBV7-9 and J is TRBJ1-5; 9 bases agree with TRBD1. The V segment lost 8 bases and the J segment 5 bases; nucleotides outside the gene matches: 7. Germline lookup yields CDR1 SEHNR and CDR2 FQNEAQ (reference sequence). The CDR3 extends over 14 amino acids.

The rearrangement joins TRBV7-9 to TRBJ2-2, with D perhaps TRBD1 (6 bases). Deletions cut 2 bases from V and 5 bases from J, with 12 bases between. CDR1 SEHNR and CDR2 FQNEAQ come from the germline V gene (reference sequence). The CDR3 covers 15 residues. CDR3 nucleotide sequence: TGTGCCAGCAGCTTATACAGGGCGGAGACCGGGGAGCTGTTTTTT. As protein: CASSLYRAETGELFF. Based on the CDR3 plus reference TRBV7-9 and TRBJ2-2, the full variable domain is DTGVSQNPRHKITKRGQNVTFRCDPISEHNRLYWYRQTLGQGPEFLTYFQNEAQLEKSRLLSDRFSAERPKGSFSTLEIQRTEQGDSAMYLCASSLYRAETGELFFGEGSRLTVL.

This clone was observed a single time. The J gene is TRBJ2-1, the V gene TRBV27; 8 bases fit TRBD2. V was pared by 6 bases and J by 0 bases, with 4 bases of the junction left unmatched. The germline V gene encodes CDR1 MNHEY and CDR2 SMNVEV (reference sequence). This CDR3 region has 15 residues. The CDR3, as DNA: TGTGCCAGCAGCCGCGGGGGGAGCTCCTACAATGAGCAGTTCTTC. Translated, it gives CASSRGGSSYNEQFF.

This clone was seen only once. This chain joins TRBV15 and TRBJ1-4; a possible D gene is TRBD1 (5 bases). CDR1 and CDR2 from the germline V gene are LNHNV and YYDKDF (reference sequence). The V end was cut by 7 bases, the J end by 0 bases, with 9 bases between. This CDR3 has 14 amino acids. CDR3 nucleotide sequence: TGTGCCACCATCAAGGGGCCAACTAATGAAAAACTGTTTTTT. Amino acid sequence: CATIKGPTNEKLFF.

V is TRBV6-2 or TRBV6-3 and J is TRBJ2-7; possibly TRBD1 for D (6 bases). The V and J ends lost 2 bases and 2 bases respectively, with 13 bases between them. Germline V gene lookup returns CDR1 MNHEY and CDR2 SVGEGT. This CDR3 region has 15 residues. CDR3 loop: CASSYRGGDPYEQYF. CDR3 nucleotides: TGTGCCAGCAGTTACCGAGGGGGTGATCCCTACGAGCAGTACTTC.

The CDR3 here is CASSSTGIYEQYF. CDR3 DNA: TGTGCCAGCAGTTCCACAGGGATCTACGAGCAGTACTTC. The genes are TRBV6-6 and TRBJ2-7; TRBD1 is a possible D gene (6 bases). The CDR3 is 13 residues long. Between the trimmed V and J ends, which lost 4 bases and 3 bases, there was a span of 10 bases. Per germline, CDR1 MNHNY and CDR2 SVGAGI (reference sequence).

V usage is TRBV6-2 or TRBV6-3 and J usage is TRBJ2-5; no clear D. The V gene lost 4 bases and the J gene lost 4 bases, with 4 bases spanning the gap. The CDR3 spans 11 residues. Germline V gene lookup returns CDR1 MNHEY and CDR2 SVGEGT. The CDR3 region is CASSLGETQYF. The CDR3 coding sequence is TGTGCCAGCAGTTTGGGAGAGACCCAGTACTTC.

This clone was observed once. CDR3 sequence reads: CASSIFLGNPEAFF. CDR3 nucleotide sequence: TGTGCCAGTAGTATATTCCTGGGTAACCCTGAAGCTTTCTTT. This sequence joins TRBV19 and TRBJ1-1; D not certain. CDR1 is LNHDA, CDR2 SQIVND, per germline (reference sequence). V gave up 2 bases and J gave up 6 bases, with 13 bases separating them. The CDR3 spans 14 residues.

V usage is TRBV11-3 and J usage is TRBJ2-3; D may be TRBD1 or TRBD2 (5 bases each). V was trimmed by 5 bases and J by 10 bases, leaving 13 bases between them. Germline loops: CDR1 SGHNT, CDR2 YENEEA. CDR3 size: 12 residues. CDR3 sequence: CASSRPGTSQYF. CDR3 DNA sequence: TGTGCCAGCAGCCGCCCCGGGACCTCGCAGTATTTT.

This chain links TRBV5-1 with TRBJ1-1; unclear D gene. CDR3 size: 14 residues. Germline lookup yields CDR1 SGHRS and CDR2 YFSETQ. Trimming stripped 4 bases from V and 1 base from J, with 11 bases between. For the CDR3, the DNA is TGCGCCAGCAGCCCCGGCAGGAGGAACACTGAAGCTTTCTTT. Translating it yields CASSPGRRNTEAFF.

The rearrangement links TRBV19 to TRBJ2-4; the D is unclear. V lost 1 base, J lost 2 bases, and 6 bases lay in between. Germline V gene data show CDR1 as LNHDA and CDR2 as SQIVND (reference sequence). This CDR3 has 14 residues. The CDR3 nucleotides read TGTGCCAGTAGTATAGGGGGTACCAAAAACATTCAGTACTTC. Translated: CASSIGGTKNIQYF.

The J gene is TRBJ2-2, the V gene TRBV5-1; 9 bases line up with TRBD1. The CDR3 totals 16 residues. V was pared by 2 bases and J by 5 bases, with 7 bases of the junction left unmatched. Per germline, CDR1 SGHRS and CDR2 YFSETQ. The CDR3 protein is CASSFGQGRKTGELFF. CDR3 DNA sequence: TGCGCCAGCAGCTTTGGACAGGGGAGGAAAACCGGGGAGCTGTTTTTT. The variable domain in full, completed from reference TRBV5-1 and TRBJ2-2, reads KAGVTQTPRYLIKTRGQQVTLSCSPISGHRSVSWYQQTPGQGLQFLFEYFSETQRNKGNFPGRFSGRQFSNSRSEMNVSTLELGDSALYLCASSFGQGRKTGELFFGEGSRLTVL.

The rearrangement links TRBV6-2 or TRBV6-3 to TRBJ1-1; no clear D gene. V lost 3 bases and J lost 2, with 10 bases in between. From germline, CDR1 is MNHEY and CDR2 SVGEGT. This CDR3 has 14 residues. CDR3 sequence (DNA): TGTGCCAGCAGTTATGTGGAGTTTAACACTGAAGCTTTCTTT. It yields the protein CASSYVEFNTEAFF.

V is TRBV7-2 and J is TRBJ1-1; no clear D gene. The CDR3 runs 14 residues. V lost 0 bases and J 1 base, leaving 6 bases between the germline ends. The germline CDR1 and CDR2 sequences are SGHTA and FQGNSA. The CDR3 nucleotides are TGTGCCAGCAGCTTAGCGTTACAGAACACTGAAGCTTTCTTT. It encodes CASSLALQNTEAFF.

This chain joins TRBV11-3 and TRBJ2-1; 8 nucleotides agree with TRBD1. This CDR3 is built from 14 residues. Germline values: CDR1 SGHNT, CDR2 YENEEA. V lost 0 bases and J lost 7; bases outside the gene matches: 2. CDR3 amino acids: CASSLDQGANEQFF. Written as DNA, the CDR3 is TGTGCCAGCAGCTTAGATCAGGGGGCAAATGAGCAGTTCTTC.

This clone was counted a few times. The chain recombines TRBV6-5 with TRBJ2-1; D not certain. Trimming stripped 0 bases from V and 5 bases from J, with 11 bases between. The germline CDR1 and CDR2 sequences are MNHEY and SVGAGI. The CDR3 is 15 residues long. CDR3 region: CASSYSPNIHNEQFF. The CDR3 DNA reads TGTGCCAGCAGTTACTCGCCTAATATCCACAATGAGCAGTTCTTC.

This clone was observed a few times. A single base separates this from a much larger clone, so it may be a read error. The rearrangement links TRBV5-8 to TRBJ2-7; D uncertain. The CDR3 runs 11 residues. Between the trimmed V and J ends, which lost 1 base and 3 bases, there was a span of 2 bases. Per the germline V gene, CDR1 is SGHTS and CDR2 is YDEGEE. The CDR3 spells CASSLNYEQYF. In DNA, the CDR3 is TGTGCCAGCAGCTTGAACTACGAGCAGTACTTC.

The chain links TRBV2 to TRBJ2-3, with 9 bases that match TRBD2. V gave up 3 bases and J gave up 2 bases; unmatched junction bases: 3. Germline CDR1 is SNHLY and CDR2 is FYNNEI. The CDR3 sequence is 15 residues long. CDR3 in amino acids: CASSEGLAVTDTQYF. DNA of the CDR3: TGTGCCAGCAGTGAGGGACTAGCAGTCACAGATACGCAGTATTTT.

The chain combines TRBV29-1 with TRBJ2-3; TRBD2 matches at 9 bases. Trimming cost V 2 bases and J 4 bases; bases outside gene matches: 4. The CDR3 has 14 amino acids. Germline CDR1 reads SQVTM; CDR2 reads ANQGSEA. CDR3 in DNA: TGCAGCGTTGAAAGGACTAGCGACCCAGATACGCAGTATTTT. It translates to CSVERTSDPDTQYF.

As to this clone: Other DNA sequences within the sample encode an identical CDR3. The chain has TRBV7-8 and TRBJ2-2, with D maybe TRBD2 (6 bases). This CDR3 is 15 amino acids long. Germline loops: CDR1 SGHVS, CDR2 FQNEAQ. Trimming shortened V by 3 bases and J by 0 bases, and 8 bases separated the two germline ends. CDR3 sequence (DNA): TGTGCCAGCAGCTTGGGGGGTACGAACACCGGGGAGCTGTTTTTT. It codes for CASSLGGTNTGELFF.

The chain couples TRBV30 to TRBJ2-7; unclear D gene. Germline CDR1 GTSNPN, CDR2 SVGIG (reference sequence). Trimming took 6 bases from V and 0 from J, leaving 9 bases between them. CDR3 length equals 12 residues. As DNA, the CDR3 is TGTGCCTGTGGTCGGAGCTCCTACGAGCAGTACTTC. Protein sequence: CACGRSSYEQYF.

To note about this clone: Other DNA sequences in this specimen translate into the identical CDR3. The chain is built from TRBV5-1 and TRBJ2-7; D uncertain. CDR1 is SGHRS and CDR2 is YFSETQ in the germline V gene. V dropped 0 bases and J dropped 0 bases, with 7 bases sitting between them. The CDR3 loop spans 14 amino acids. This CDR3 is CASSLGQSSYEQYF. The CDR3 coding sequence is TGCGCCAGCAGCTTGGGCCAAAGCTCCTACGAGCAGTACTTC.

This clone was recorded a few times. The chain is built from TRBV7-9 and TRBJ1-2; D is ambiguous. V shed 2 bases and J shed 3 bases, with 7 bases lying between them. CDR1 is SEHNR and CDR2 is FQNEAQ in the germline V gene (reference sequence). There are 13 residues in the CDR3. The CDR3, as DNA: TGTGCCAGCAGCTTACAGGTAGACTATGGCTACACCTTC. The encoded protein is CASSLQVDYGYTF.

This chain links TRBV3-1 (or the pseudogene TRBV3-2) with TRBJ2-7; 8 bases agree with TRBD1. The CDR3 has 16 amino acids. The ends lost 0 bases at V and 0 bases at J; junction bases unmatched: 4. CDR1 and CDR2 (germline): LGHDT, YNNKEL (reference sequence). CDR3 protein: CASSQDRDRGSYEQYF. CDR3 coding DNA: TGTGCCAGCAGCCAAGATCGAGACAGGGGCTCCTACGAGCAGTACTTC.

This rearrangement joins TRBV7-2 to TRBJ2-7; either TRBD1 or TRBD2 may fit D (5 bases each). Germline-derived CDR1 and CDR2 are SGHTA and FQGNSA. CDR3 length: 15 residues. V dropped 1 base and J dropped 2 bases, with 12 bases sitting between them. CDR3 residues: CASSLDGGGPYEQYF. CDR3 nucleotide sequence: TGTGCCAGCAGCTTAGATGGGGGTGGGCCCTACGAGCAGTACTTC. The full variable domain, completed using reference TRBV7-2 and TRBJ2-7, is GAGVSQSPSNKVTEKGKDVELRCDPISGHTALYWYRQSLGQGLEFLIYFQGNSAPDKSGLPSDRFSAERTGGSVSTLTIQRTQQEDSAVYLCASSLDGGGPYEQYFGPGTRLTVT.

The rearrangement links TRBV4-2 to TRBJ1-4; 8 bases are shared with TRBD1. The V and J ends lost 3 bases and 5 bases, in that order; junction bases with no gene match: 5. Germline values: CDR1 LGHNA, CDR2 YNFKEQ. CDR3 length: 15 residues. The CDR3 here is CASSQRRDRNEKLFF. CDR3 DNA sequence: TGTGCCAGCAGCCAGAGACGGGACAGGAATGAAAAACTGTTTTTT.

This clone was recorded a few times. This sequence joins TRBV5-4 and TRBJ1-3, with 7 positions matching TRBD1. The ends lost 2 bases at V and 2 bases at J; junction bases unmatched: 10. This CDR3 is built from 17 residues. In germline, CDR1 is SGHNT, CDR2 YYREEE (reference sequence). The CDR3 loop reads CASSLMTGLKAGNTIYF. Here the CDR3 DNA reads TGTGCCAGCAGCTTAATGACAGGGCTTAAGGCTGGAAACACCATATATTTT.